Listed below are T cell receptor beta chains from one sample, sequenced in a study of T cell changes during pregnancy in multiple sclerosis. The assay was immunoSEQ multiplex PCR, and TCRdb's table has in-frame clones only and misses some. The repertoire holds about 39,000 clones, with just over 90% as singletons. This material consisted of CD4+ T cells from peripheral blood mononuclear cells, taken in the third trimester of pregnancy. These receptors were collected from a female donor in good health, enrolled as a control in a pregnancy study. Each CDR3 is given without its conserved first and last residue. The order of the fields is CDR3 protein, V gene, J gene.

CDR3aa: ASRTGQGRGSRIHEQF
v_gene: TRBV19
j_gene: TRBJ2-1

CDR3aa: ASSEAGAEYEQY
v_gene: TRBV6-1
j_gene: TRBJ2-7

CDR3aa: ASSSAGQPQH
v_gene: TRBV7-9
j_gene: TRBJ1-5

CDR3aa: ASSPYRDRGWAF
v_gene: TRBV18
j_gene: TRBJ1-1

CDR3aa: ASSLRTTTDTQY
v_gene: TRBV7-2
j_gene: TRBJ2-3

CDR3aa: ASSFRTAGETQY
v_gene: TRBV5-4
j_gene: TRBJ2-5

CDR3aa: ASSLGQMGEQF
v_gene: TRBV11-3
j_gene: TRBJ2-1

CDR3aa: ASSPGINEQF
v_gene: TRBV27
j_gene: TRBJ2-1

CDR3aa: ASSLRMGYGGGGHT
v_gene: TRBV7-2
j_gene: TRBJ1-2

CDR3aa: ASQQEATVETQY
v_gene: TRBV2
j_gene: TRBJ2-5

CDR3aa: AIHPISTGVNYGYT
v_gene: TRBV10-3
j_gene: TRBJ1-2

CDR3aa: SASYREKLF
v_gene: TRBV20-1
j_gene: TRBJ1-4

CDR3aa: ASSVDLAPSGELF
v_gene: TRBV5-1
j_gene: TRBJ2-2

CDR3aa: ASAKWLTGETQY
v_gene: TRBV5-6
j_gene: TRBJ2-5

CDR3aa: ASSRGLAGETQY
v_gene: TRBV7-2
j_gene: TRBJ2-5

CDR3aa: ASSYSFRTQAGELF
v_gene: TRBV6-5
j_gene: TRBJ2-2

CDR3aa: AWTLQGAPGRAF
v_gene: TRBV30
j_gene: TRBJ1-1

CDR3aa: ASSARHRGGDQPQH
v_gene: TRBV6-4
j_gene: TRBJ1-5

CDR3aa: ASSRTGSRGVYEQY
v_gene: TRBV19
j_gene: TRBJ2-7

CDR3aa: ASRGGTAVNEQF
v_gene: TRBV6-5
j_gene: TRBJ2-1